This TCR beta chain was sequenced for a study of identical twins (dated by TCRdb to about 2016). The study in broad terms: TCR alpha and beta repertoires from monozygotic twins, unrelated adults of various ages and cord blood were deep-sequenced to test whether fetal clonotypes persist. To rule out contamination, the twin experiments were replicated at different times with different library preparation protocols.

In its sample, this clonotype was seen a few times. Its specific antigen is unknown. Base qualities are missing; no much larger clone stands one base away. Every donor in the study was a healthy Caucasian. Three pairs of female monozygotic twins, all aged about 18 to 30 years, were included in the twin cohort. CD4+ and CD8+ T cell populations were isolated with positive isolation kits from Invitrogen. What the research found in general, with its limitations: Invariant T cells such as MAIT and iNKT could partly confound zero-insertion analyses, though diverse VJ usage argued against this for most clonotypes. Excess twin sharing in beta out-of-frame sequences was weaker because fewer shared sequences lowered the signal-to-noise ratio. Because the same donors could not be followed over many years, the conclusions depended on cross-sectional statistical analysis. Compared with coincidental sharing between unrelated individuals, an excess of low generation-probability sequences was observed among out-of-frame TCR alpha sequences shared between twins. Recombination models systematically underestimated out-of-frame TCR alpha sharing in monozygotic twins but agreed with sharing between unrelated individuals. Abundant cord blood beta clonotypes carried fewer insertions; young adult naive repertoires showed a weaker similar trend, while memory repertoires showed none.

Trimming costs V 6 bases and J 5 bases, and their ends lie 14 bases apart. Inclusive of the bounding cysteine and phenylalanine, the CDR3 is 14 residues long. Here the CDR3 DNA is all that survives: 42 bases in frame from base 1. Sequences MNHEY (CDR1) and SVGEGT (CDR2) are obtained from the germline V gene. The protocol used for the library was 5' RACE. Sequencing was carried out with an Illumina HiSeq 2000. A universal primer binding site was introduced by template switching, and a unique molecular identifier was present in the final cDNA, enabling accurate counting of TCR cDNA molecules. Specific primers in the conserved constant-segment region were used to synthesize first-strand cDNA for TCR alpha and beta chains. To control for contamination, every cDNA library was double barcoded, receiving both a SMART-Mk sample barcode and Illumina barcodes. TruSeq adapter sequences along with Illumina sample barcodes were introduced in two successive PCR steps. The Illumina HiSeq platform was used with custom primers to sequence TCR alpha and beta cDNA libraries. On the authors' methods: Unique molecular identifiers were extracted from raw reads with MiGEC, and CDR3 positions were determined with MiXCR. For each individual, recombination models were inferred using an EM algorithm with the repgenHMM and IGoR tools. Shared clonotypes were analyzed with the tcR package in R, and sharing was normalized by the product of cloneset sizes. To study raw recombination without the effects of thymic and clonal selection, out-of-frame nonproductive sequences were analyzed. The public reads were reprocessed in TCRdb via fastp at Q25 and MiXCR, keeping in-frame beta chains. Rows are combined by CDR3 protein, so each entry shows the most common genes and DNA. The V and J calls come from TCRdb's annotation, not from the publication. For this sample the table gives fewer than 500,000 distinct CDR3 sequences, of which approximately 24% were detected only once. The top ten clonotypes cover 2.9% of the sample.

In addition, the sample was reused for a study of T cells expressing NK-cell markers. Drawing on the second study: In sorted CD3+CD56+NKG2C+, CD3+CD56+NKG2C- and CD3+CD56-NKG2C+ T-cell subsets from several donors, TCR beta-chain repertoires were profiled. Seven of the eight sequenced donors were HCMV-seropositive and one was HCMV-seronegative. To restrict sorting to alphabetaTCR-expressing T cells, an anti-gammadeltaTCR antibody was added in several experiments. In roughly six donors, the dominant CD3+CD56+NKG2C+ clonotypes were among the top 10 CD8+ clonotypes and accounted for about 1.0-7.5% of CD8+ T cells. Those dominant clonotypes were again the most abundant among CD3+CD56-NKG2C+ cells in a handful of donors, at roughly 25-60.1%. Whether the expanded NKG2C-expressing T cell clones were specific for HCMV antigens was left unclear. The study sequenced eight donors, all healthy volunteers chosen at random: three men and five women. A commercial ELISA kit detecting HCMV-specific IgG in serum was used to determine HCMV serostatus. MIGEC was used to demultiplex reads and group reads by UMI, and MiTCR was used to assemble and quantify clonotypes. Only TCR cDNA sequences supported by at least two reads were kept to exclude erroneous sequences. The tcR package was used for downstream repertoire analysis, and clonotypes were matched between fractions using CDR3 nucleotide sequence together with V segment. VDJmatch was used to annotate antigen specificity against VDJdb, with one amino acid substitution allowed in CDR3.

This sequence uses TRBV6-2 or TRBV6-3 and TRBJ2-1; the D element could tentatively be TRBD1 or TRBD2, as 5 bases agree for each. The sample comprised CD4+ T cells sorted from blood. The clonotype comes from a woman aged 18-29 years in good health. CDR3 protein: CASRAGTPNNEQFF. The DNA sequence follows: TGTGCCAGCAGAGCCGGGACCCCGAACAATGAGCAGTTCTTC.